The clone carrying this T cell receptor (beta chain) has a handful of counts. Its antigen is unidentified. Amplification used 60 Vbeta primers and 13 Jbeta primers. Here immunoSEQ multiplex PCR was the method, and the copy in TCRdb shows in-frame clones only, minus some. The table has about 150,000 clones, roughly 80% seen once. Germline CDR1 reads SGHAT; CDR2 reads FQNNGV. V lost 5 bases and J 0 bases, leaving 18 bases between the germline ends. This CDR3 has 17 amino acids. The data stem from a study of cytomegalovirus exposure and HLA in healthy donors. Study-wide points: There was a cluster of highly shared sequence variants that was likely a sequencing artifact. Immune exposure was documented only through CMV serostatus.

This TCR was recovered from a man between 18 and 35 years old in good health and CMV-seropositive. The rearrangement links TRBV11-2 to TRBJ2-3; no clear D. Input material: PBMCs. CDR3 sequence reads: CASSKFPEVSSTDTQYF. For the CDR3, the DNA is TGTGCCAGCAGCAAATTCCCCGAGGTTTCGAGCACAGATACGCAGTATTTT.